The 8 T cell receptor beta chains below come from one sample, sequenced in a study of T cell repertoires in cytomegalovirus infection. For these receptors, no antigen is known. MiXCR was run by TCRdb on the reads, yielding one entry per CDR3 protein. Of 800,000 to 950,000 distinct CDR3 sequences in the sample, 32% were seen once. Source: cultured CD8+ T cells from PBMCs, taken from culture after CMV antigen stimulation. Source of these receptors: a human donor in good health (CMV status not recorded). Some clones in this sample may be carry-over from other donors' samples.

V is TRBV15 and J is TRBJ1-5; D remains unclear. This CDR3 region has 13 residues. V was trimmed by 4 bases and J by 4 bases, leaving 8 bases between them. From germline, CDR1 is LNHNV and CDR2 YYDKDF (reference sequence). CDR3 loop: CATSTPGNQPQHF. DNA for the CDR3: TGTGCCACCAGCACTCCCGGGAATCAGCCCCAGCATTTT.

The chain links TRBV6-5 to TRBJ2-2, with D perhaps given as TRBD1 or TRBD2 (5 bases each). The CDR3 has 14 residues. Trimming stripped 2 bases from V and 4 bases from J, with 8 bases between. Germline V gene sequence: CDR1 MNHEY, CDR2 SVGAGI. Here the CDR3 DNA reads TGTGCCAGCAGTTACATTGGGGGCACCGGGGAGCTGTTTTTT. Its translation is CASSYIGGTGELFF.

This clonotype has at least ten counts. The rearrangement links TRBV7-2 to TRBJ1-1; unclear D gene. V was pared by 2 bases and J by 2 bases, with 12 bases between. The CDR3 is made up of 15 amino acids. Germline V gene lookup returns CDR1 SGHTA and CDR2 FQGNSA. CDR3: CASSLTYRPNTEAFF. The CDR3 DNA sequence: TGTGCCAGCAGCTTAACGTACAGACCAAACACTGAAGCTTTCTTT.

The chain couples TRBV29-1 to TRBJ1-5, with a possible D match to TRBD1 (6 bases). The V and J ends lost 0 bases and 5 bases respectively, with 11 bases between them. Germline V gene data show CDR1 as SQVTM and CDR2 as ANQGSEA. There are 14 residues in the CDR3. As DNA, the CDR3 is TGCAGCGTTGAAGAGGGAGGGGGACATCAGCCCCAGCATTTT. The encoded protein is CSVEEGGGHQPQHF. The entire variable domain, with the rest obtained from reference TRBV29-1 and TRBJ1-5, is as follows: SAVISQKPSRDICQRGTSLTIQCQVDSQVTMMFWYRQQPGQSLTLIATANQGSEATYESGFVIDKFPISRPNLTFSTLTVSNMSPEDSSIYLCSVEEGGGHQPQHFGDGTRLSIL.

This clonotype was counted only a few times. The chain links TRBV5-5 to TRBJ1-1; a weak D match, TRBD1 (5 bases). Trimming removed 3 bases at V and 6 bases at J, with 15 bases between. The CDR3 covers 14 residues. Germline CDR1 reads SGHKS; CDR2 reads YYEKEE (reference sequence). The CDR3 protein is CASSWGHGDAEAFF. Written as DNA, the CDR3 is TGTGCCAGCAGCTGGGGCCATGGAGACGCTGAAGCTTTCTTT.

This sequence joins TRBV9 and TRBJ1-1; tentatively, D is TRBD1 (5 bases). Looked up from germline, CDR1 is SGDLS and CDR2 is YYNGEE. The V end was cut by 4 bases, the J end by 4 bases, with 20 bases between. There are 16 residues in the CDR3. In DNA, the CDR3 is TGTGCCAGCAGCCTCGACAGCGCCCGTGGAGGCACTGAAGCTTTCTTT. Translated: CASSLDSARGGTEAFF.

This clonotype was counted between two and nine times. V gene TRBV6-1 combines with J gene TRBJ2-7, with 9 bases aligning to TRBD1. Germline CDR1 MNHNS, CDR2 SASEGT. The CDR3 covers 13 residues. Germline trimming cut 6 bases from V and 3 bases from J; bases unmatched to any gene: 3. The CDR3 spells CASSWDRVYEQYV. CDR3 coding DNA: TGTGCCAGCAGCTGGGACAGGGTCTACGAGCAGTACGTC.

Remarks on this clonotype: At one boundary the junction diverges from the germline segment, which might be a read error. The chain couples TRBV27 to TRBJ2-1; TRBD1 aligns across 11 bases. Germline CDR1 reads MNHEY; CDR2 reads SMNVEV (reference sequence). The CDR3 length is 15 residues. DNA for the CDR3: TGTGTCAGCAGCCGTGGACAGGGGGCGGAAAATGAGCAGTTCTTC. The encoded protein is CVSSRGQGAENEQFF.